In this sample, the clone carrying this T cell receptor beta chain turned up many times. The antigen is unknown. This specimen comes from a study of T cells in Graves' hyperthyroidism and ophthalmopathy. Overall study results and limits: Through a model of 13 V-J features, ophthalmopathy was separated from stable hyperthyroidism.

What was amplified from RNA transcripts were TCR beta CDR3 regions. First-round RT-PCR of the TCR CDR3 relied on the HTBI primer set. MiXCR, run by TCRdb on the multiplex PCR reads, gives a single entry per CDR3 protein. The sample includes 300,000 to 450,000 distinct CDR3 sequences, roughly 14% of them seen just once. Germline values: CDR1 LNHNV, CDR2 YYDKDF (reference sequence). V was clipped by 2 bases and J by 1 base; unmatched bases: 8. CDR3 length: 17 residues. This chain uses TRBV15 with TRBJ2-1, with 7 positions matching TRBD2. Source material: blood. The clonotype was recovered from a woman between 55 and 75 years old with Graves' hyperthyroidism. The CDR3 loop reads CATSRSLADLSYNEQFF. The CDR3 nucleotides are TGTGCCACCAGCAGATCCCTAGCGGACCTTTCCTACAATGAGCAGTTCTTC.